This TCR beta chain originates from a study of persistence of HIV-infected CD4 T cells. Points from the study as a whole: Within sorted populations, more oligoclonal TCRs accompanied more oligoclonal proviruses. Degenerate expanded CDR3beta sequences were enriched among CMV- and Gag-responding cells.

Worth noting for this clone: Its antigen is not identified.

The immunoSEQ assay was version 4, run in survey mode. Profiled with immunoSEQ multiplex PCR; TCRdb holds only in-frame clones, not every one. This sample has about 32,000 clones, with roughly three quarters found just once. Germline V gives CDR1 SGHRS, CDR2 YFSETQ. The V and J ends lost 3 bases and 7 bases, in that order; junction bases with no gene match: 17. This CDR3 is built from 18 residues. Overlapping HIV-1 Gag 15-mer peptides at approximately 0.96 ug per peptide per mL were used. Sorting selected CD4+ T cells upregulating both CD40 ligand and CD69. CD8+ T cells were removed from PBMCs prior to stimulation. Anti-CD28/CD49d costimulation, CD40-blocking antibody and enfuvirtide were given to CD8-depleted PBMCs for roughly 19 hours.

The receptor comes from an adult man with HIV who was CMV-seropositive. Specimen: CD4+ T cells sorted from PBMCs after approximately 19-hour stimulation, collected from a patient who received antiretroviral therapy. The chain joins TRBV5-1 to TRBJ2-2, with 8 positions matching TRBD2. The CDR3 here is CASSSHPGGAGDGGELFF. DNA for the CDR3: TGCGCCAGCAGCTCACATCCCGGGGGGGCCGGGGATGGCGGGGAGCTGTTTTTT.